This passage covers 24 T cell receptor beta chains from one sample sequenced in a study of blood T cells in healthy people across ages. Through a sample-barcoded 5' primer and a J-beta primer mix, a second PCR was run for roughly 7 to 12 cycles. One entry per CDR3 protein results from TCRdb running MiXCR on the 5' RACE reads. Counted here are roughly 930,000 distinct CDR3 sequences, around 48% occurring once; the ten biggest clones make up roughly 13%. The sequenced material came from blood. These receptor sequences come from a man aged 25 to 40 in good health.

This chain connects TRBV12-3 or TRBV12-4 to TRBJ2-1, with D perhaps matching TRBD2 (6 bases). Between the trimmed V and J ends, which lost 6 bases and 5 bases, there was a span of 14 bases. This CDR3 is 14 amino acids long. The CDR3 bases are TGTGCCAGCAGGCCGACAGCTAGCGACAATGAGCAGTTCTTC. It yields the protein CASRPTASDNEQFF.

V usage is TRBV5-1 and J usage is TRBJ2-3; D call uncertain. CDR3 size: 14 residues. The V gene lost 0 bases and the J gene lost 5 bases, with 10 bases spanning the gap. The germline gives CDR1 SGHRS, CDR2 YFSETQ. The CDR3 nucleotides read TGCGCCAGCAGCTTGGACAAACCTGGAGATACGCAGTATTTT. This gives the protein CASSLDKPGDTQYF. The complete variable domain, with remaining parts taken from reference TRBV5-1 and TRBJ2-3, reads KAGVTQTPRYLIKTRGQQVTLSCSPISGHRSVSWYQQTPGQGLQFLFEYFSETQRNKGNFPGRFSGRQFSNSRSEMNVSTLELGDSALYLCASSLDKPGDTQYFGPGTRLTVL.

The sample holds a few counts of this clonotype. This CDR3 reads CSATSGTGGSNEQYF. The CDR3 nucleotides are TGCAGTGCTACCTCGGGGACAGGGGGGTCTAACGAGCAGTACTTC. The rearrangement joins TRBV20-1 to TRBJ2-4; 11 nucleotides match TRBD1. The better agreement between TRBJ2-7 and the DNA end casts doubt on the J call. The CDR3 loop spans 15 amino acids. From germline, CDR1 is DFQATT and CDR2 SNEGSKA (reference sequence).

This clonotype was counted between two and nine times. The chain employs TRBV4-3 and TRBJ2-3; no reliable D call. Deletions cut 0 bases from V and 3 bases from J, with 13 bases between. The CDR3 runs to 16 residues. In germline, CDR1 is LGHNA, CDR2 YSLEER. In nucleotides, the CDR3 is TGCGCCAGCAGCCAAGATACCGGGCTTATTACAGATACGCAGTATTTT. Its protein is CASSQDTGLITDTQYF.

The CDR3 loop reads CASSQDLADAMSSSPLHF. The CDR3 DNA sequence: TGCGCCAGCAGCCAAGATCTCGCGGATGCAATGAGTAGTTCACCCCTCCACTTT. The chain couples TRBV4-3 to TRBJ1-6; D is unclear. The V end was cut by 0 bases, the J end by 9 bases, with 21 bases between. Germline V gives CDR1 LGHNA, CDR2 YSLEER. This CDR3 contains 18 residues.

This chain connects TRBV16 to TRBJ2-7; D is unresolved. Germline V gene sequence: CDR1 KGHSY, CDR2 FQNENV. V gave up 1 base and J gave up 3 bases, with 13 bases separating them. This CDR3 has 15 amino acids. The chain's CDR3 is CASSQFWGTVYEQYF. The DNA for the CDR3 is TGTGCCAGCAGCCAATTCTGGGGTACAGTCTACGAGCAGTACTTC.

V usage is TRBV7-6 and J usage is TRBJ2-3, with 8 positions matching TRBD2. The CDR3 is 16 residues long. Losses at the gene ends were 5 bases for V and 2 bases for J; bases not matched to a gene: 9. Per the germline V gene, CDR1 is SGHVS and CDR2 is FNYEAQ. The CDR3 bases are TGTGCCAGCAGCCAACTGGGCGGGGGGACCACAGATACGCAGTATTTT. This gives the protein CASSQLGGGTTDTQYF.

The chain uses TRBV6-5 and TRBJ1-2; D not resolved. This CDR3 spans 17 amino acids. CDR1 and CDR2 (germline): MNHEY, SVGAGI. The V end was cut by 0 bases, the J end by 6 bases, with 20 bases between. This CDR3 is CASSYSMSAGRIDGYTF. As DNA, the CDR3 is TGTGCCAGCAGTTACTCGATGTCGGCAGGTCGAATAGATGGCTACACCTTC.

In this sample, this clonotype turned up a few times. The CDR3 protein is CASSLMRVDGYTF. CDR3 nucleotides: TGTGCCAGCAGCTTAATGAGGGTCGACGGCTACACCTTC. The J gene is TRBJ1-2, the V gene TRBV7-2; D unresolved. The CDR3 contains 13 residues. Germline CDR1 SGHTA, CDR2 FQGNSA. Trimming took 2 bases from V and 8 from J, leaving 12 bases between them.

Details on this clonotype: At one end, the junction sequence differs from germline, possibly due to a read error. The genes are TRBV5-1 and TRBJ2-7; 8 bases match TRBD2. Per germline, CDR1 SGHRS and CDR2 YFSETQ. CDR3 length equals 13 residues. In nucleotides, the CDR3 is TGCACCAGCAGCCGGGGGGGGGCCTACGAGCAGTACTTC. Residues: CTSSRGGAYEQYF.

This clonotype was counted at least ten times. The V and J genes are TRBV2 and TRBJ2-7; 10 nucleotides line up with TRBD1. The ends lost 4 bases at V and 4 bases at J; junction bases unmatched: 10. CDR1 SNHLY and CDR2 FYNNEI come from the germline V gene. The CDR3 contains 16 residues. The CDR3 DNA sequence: TGTGCCAGCAGTGTCCAATCCGGGACAGGGGTTTACGAGCAGTACTTC. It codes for CASSVQSGTGVYEQYF.

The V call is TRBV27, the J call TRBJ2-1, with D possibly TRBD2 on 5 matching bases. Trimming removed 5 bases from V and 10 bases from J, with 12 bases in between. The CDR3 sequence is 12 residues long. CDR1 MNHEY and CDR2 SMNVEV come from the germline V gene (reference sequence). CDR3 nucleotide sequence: TGTGCCAGCAGTGAAACTAGAGAGGAGCAGTTCTTC. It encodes CASSETREEQFF.

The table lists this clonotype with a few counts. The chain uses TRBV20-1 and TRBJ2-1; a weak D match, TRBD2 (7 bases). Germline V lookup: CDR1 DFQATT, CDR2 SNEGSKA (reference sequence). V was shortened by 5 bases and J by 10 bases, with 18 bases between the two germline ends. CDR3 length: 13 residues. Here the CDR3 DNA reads TGCAGTGCTGAGGGGGGGGCCTACTACGAGCAGTTCTTC. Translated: CSAEGGAYYEQFF.

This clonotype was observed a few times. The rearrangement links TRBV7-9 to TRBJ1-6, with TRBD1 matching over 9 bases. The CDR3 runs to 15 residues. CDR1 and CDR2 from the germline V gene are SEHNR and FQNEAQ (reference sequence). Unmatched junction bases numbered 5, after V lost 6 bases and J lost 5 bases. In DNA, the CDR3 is TGTGCCAGCAGTTTCAGGACAGGGGATAATTCACCCCTCCACTTT. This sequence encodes CASSFRTGDNSPLHF.

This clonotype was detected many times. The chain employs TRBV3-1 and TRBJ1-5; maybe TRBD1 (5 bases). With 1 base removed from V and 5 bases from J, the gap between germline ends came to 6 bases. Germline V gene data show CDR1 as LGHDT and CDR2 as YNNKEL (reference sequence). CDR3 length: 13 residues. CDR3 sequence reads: CASSQGGDQPQHF. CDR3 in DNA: TGTGCCAGCAGCCAAGGGGGGGATCAGCCCCAGCATTTT.

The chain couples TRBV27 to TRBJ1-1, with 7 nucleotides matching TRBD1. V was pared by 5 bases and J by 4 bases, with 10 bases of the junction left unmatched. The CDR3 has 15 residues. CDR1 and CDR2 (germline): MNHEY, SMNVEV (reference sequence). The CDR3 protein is CASSLTPTGPTEAFF. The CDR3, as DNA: TGTGCCAGCAGTCTAACGCCGACAGGGCCCACTGAAGCTTTCTTT.

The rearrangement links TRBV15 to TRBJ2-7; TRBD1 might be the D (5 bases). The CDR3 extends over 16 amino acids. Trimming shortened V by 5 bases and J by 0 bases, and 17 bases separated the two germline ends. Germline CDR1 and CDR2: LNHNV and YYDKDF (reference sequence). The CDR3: CATSPMDNSFSYEQYF. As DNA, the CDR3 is TGTGCCACCAGCCCGATGGACAATTCCTTCTCCTACGAGCAGTACTTC.

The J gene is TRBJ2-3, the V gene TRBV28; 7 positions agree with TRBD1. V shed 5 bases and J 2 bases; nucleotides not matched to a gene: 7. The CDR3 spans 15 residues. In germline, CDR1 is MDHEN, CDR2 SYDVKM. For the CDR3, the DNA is TGTGCCAGCAGTCAGGGACAGACCTACACAGATACGCAGTATTTT. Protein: CASSQGQTYTDTQYF.

The CDR3: CASSPYGQGETQYF. The CDR3 DNA reads as TGCGCCAGCAGCCCCTATGGACAGGGCGAGACCCAGTACTTC. The rearrangement joins TRBV4-1 to TRBJ2-5, with TRBD1 matching 8 bases. The CDR3 has 14 residues. The germline V gene has CDR1 MGHRA and CDR2 YSYEKL. The V and J ends lost 4 bases and 5 bases, in that order; junction bases with no gene match: 6.

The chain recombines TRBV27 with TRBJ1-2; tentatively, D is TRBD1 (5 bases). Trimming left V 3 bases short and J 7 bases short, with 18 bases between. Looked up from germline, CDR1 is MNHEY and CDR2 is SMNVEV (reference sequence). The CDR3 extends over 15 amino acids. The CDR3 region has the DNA TGTGCCAGCAGTTTCGAGCCCGGGTCTCAGGGTGGCTACACCTTC. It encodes CASSFEPGSQGGYTF.

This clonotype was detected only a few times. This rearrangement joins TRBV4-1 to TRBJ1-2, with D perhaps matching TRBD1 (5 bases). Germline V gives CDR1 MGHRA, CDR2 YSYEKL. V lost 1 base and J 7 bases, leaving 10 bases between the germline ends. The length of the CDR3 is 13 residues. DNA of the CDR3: TGCGCCAGCAGCCAAGGCAGGGTACGTGGCTACACCTTC. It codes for CASSQGRVRGYTF.

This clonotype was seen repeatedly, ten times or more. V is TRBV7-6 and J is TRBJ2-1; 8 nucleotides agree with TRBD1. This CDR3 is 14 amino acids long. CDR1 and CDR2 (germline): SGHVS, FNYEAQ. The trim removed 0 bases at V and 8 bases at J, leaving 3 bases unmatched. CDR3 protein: CASSLAQGAHEQFF. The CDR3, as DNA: TGTGCCAGCAGCTTAGCCCAGGGGGCGCATGAGCAGTTCTTC.

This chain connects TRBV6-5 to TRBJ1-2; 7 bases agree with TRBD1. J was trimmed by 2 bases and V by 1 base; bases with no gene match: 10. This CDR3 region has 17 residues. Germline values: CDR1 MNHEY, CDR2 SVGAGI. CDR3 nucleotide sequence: TGTGCCAGCAGTTACTTTTCGACAGGGCGCATAAACTATGGCTACACCTTC. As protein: CASSYFSTGRINYGYTF.

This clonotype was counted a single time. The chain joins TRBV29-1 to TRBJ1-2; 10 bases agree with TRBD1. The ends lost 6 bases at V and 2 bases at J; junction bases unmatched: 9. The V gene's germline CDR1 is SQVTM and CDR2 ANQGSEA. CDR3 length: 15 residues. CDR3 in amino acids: CSVEGTGETNYGYTF. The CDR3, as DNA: TGCAGCGTAGAGGGGACAGGGGAAACCAACTATGGCTACACCTTC.